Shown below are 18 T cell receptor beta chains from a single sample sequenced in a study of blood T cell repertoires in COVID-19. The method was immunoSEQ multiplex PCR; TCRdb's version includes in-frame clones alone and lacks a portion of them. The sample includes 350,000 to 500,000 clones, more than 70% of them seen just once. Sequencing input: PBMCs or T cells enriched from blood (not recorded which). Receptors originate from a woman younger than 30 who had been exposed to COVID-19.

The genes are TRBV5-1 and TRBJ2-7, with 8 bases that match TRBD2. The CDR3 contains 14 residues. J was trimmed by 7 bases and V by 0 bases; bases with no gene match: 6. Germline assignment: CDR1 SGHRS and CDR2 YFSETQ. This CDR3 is CASSLAAGDWEQYF. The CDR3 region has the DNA TGCGCCAGCAGCTTGGCAGCGGGAGATTGGGAGCAGTACTTC. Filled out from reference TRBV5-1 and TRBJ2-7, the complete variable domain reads KAGVTQTPRYLIKTRGQQVTLSCSPISGHRSVSWYQQTPGQGLQFLFEYFSETQRNKGNFPGRFSGRQFSNSRSEMNVSTLELGDSALYLCASSLAAGDWEQYFGPGTRLTVT.

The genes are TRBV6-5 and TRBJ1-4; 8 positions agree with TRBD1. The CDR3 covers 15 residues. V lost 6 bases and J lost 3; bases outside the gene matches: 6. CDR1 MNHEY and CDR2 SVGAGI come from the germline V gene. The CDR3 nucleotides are TGTGCCAGCAGCAAGGAACAGGGGGCTAATGAAAAACTGTTTTTT. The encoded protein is CASSKEQGANEKLFF.

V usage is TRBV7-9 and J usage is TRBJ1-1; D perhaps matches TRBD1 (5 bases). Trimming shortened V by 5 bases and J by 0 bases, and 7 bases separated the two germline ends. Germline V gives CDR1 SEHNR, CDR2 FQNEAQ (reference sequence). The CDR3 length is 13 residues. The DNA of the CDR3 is TGTGCCAGCAGCCGGACATTGAACACTGAAGCTTTCTTT. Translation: CASSRTLNTEAFF.

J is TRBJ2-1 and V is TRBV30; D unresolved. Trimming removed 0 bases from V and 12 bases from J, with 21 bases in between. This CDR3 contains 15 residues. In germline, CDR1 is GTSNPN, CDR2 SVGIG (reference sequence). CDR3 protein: CAWSVSPTRGFSQFF. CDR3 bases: TGTGCCTGGAGTGTTTCCCCCACCCGAGGATTTTCGCAGTTCTTC.

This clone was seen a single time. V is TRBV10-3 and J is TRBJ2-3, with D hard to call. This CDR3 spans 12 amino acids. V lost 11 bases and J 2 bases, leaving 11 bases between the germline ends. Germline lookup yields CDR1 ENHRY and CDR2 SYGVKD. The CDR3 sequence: CASGGSTDTQYF. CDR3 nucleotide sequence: TGTGCCTCAGGTGGCTCCACAGATACGCAGTATTTT.

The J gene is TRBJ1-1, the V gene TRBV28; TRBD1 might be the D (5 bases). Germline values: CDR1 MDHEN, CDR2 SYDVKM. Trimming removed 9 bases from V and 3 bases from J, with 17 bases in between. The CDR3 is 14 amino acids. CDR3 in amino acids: CASGIDRGDTEAFF. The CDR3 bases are TGTGCCAGTGGTATCGACCGGGGGGACACTGAAGCTTTCTTT.

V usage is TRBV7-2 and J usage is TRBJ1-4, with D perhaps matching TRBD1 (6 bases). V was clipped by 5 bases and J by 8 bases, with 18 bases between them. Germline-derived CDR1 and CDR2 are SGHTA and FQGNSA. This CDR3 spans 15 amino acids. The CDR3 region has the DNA TGTGCCAGCAGCAACGGGAATTCCAGGGGCGAAAAACTGTTTTTT. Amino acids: CASSNGNSRGEKLFF.

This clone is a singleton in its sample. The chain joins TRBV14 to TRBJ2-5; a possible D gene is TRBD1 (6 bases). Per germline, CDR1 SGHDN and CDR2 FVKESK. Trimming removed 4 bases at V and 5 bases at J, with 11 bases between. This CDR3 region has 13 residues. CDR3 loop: CASSRGQWETQYF. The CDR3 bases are TGTGCCAGCAGCCGGGGGCAATGGGAGACCCAGTACTTC.

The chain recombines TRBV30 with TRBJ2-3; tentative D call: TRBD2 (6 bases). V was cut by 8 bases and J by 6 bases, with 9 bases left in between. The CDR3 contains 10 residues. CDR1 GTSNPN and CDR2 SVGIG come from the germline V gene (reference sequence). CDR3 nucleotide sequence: TGTGCCGGACGGGGGGATACGCAGTATTTT. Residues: CAGRGDTQYF.

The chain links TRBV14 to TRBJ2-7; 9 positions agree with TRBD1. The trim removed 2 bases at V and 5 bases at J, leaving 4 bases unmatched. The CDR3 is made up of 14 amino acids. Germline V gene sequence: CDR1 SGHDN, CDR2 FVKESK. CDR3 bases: TGTGCCAGCAGCCAATGGGACAGGGCACACGAGCAGTACTTC. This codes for CASSQWDRAHEQYF.

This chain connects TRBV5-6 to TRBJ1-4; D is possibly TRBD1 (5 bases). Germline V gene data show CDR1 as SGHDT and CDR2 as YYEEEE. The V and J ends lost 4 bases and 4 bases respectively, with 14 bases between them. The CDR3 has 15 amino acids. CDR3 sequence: CASSDGGPRNEKLFF. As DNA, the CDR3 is TGTGCCAGCAGCGACGGGGGACCGCGTAATGAAAAACTGTTTTTT.

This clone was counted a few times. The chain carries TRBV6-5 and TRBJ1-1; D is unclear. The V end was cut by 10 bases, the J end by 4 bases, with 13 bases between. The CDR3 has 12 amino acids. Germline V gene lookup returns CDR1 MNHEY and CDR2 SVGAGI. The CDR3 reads CATKRDGTEAFF. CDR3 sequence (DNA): TGTGCCACTAAGAGGGATGGCACTGAAGCTTTCTTT.

CDR3 DNA: TGTGCCAGCAGCCCTTATAGCAATCAGCCCCAGCATTTT. Translating gives CASSPYSNQPQHF. This sequence joins TRBV28 and TRBJ1-5; D gene unclear. V was clipped by 6 bases and J by 0 bases, with 6 bases between them. The CDR3 length is 13 residues. The germline V gene has CDR1 MDHEN and CDR2 SYDVKM.

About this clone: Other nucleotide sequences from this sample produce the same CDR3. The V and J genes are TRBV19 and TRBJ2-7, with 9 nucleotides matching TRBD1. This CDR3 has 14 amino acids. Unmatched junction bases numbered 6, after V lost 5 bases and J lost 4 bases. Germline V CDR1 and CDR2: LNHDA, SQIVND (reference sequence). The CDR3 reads CASSVGQGGYEQYF. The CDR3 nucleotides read TGTGCCAGTAGTGTGGGACAGGGAGGGTACGAGCAGTACTTC. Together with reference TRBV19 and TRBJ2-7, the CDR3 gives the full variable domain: DGGITQSPKYLFRKEGQNVTLSCEQNLNHDAMYWYRQDPGQGLRLIYYSQIVNDFQKGDIAEGYSVSREKKESFPLTVTSAQKNPTAFYLCASSVGQGGYEQYFGPGTRLTVT.

This chain's CDR3 is CASSLYSSGRYEQYF. CDR3 DNA: TGTGCCAGCAGTTTATATTCAAGCGGGAGGTACGAGCAGTACTTC. The rearrangement links TRBV28 to TRBJ2-7, with TRBD2 matching over 9 bases. CDR1 MDHEN and CDR2 SYDVKM come from the germline V gene. V was pared by 1 base and J by 4 bases, with 5 bases of the junction left unmatched. This CDR3 contains 15 residues.

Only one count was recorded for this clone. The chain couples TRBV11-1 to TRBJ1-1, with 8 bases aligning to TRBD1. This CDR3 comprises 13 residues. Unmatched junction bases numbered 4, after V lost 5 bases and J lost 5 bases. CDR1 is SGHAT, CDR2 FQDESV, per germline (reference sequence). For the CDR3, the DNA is TGTGCCAGCAGCCCAAGGACAGGGACTGAAGCTTTCTTT. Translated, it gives CASSPRTGTEAFF.

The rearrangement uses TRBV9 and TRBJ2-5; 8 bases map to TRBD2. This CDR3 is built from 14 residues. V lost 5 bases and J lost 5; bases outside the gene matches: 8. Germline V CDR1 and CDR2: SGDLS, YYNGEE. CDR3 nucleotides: TGTGCCAGCAGTAGCGCGGGGGGCCCTGAGACCCAGTACTTC. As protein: CASSSAGGPETQYF. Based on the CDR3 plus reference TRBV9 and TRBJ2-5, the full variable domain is DSGVTQTPKHLITATGQRVTLRCSPRSGDLSVYWYQQSLDQGLQFLIQYYNGEERAKGNILERFSAQQFPDLHSELNLSSLELGDSALYFCASSSAGGPETQYFGPGTRLLVL.

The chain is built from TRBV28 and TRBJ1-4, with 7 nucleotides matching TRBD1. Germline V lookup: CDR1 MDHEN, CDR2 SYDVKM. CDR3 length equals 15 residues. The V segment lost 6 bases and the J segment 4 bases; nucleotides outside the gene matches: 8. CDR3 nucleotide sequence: TGTGCCAGCAGACCAAACAGGGGAATTAATGAAAAACTGTTTTTT. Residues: CASRPNRGINEKLFF. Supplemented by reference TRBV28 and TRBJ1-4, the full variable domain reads DVKVTQSSRYLVKRTGEKVFLECVQDMDHENMFWYRQDPGLGLRLIYFSYDVKMKEKGDIPEGYSVSREKKERFSLILESASTNQTSMYLCASRPNRGINEKLFFGSGTQLSVL.